Below are 2 T cell receptor beta chains sequenced from a single sample in a study of blood T cell repertoires in COVID-19. Libraries were prepared by immunoSEQ multiplex PCR; TCRdb keeps only in-frame clonotypes and omits some of them. This table has under 200,000 clones, approximately 83% appearing once. Sequencing used peripheral blood. These receptors came from a woman aged 55-70 years with acute or convalescent COVID-19.

V is TRBV5-1 and J is TRBJ1-3; tentative D call: TRBD1 (6 bases). Germline V gene lookup returns CDR1 SGHRS and CDR2 YFSETQ. V lost 4 bases and J 2 bases, leaving 10 bases between the germline ends. The CDR3 sequence is 14 residues long. The CDR3 spells CASSPQGAGNTIYF. In nucleotides, the CDR3 is TGCGCCAGCAGCCCACAGGGTGCTGGAAACACCATATATTTT. Based on the CDR3 plus reference TRBV5-1 and TRBJ1-3, the full variable domain is KAGVTQTPRYLIKTRGQQVTLSCSPISGHRSVSWYQQTPGQGLQFLFEYFSETQRNKGNFPGRFSGRQFSNSRSEMNVSTLELGDSALYLCASSPQGAGNTIYFGEGSWLTVV.

The chain couples TRBV4-2 to TRBJ1-2, with 9 bases identical to TRBD1. The CDR3 runs to 15 residues. V was clipped by 4 bases and J by 6 bases; unmatched bases: 9. Germline V CDR1 and CDR2: LGHNA, YNFKEQ. For the CDR3, the DNA is TGTGCCAGCAGCCCTAGGACAGGGGAATATGATGGCTACACCTTC. The encoded protein is CASSPRTGEYDGYTF.